The 17 T cell receptor beta chains given below trace back to one sample, sequenced in a study of blood T cells in healthy people across ages. It was with a sample-barcoded 5' primer and a J-beta primer mix that a second PCR of roughly 7 to 12 cycles was run. MiXCR was run by TCRdb on the 5' RACE reads, yielding one entry per CDR3 protein. This table holds 1.6 million or so distinct CDR3 sequences, about 35% found once. The specimen sequenced was blood. These receptors came from a woman in her 30s in good health.

CDR3 nucleotide sequence: TGTGCCAGCAGCTCCTCCGGACAGGGTTATGGCTACACCTTC. This encodes CASSSSGQGYGYTF. J is TRBJ1-2 and V is TRBV7-2; TRBD1 agrees at 8 bases. This CDR3 has 14 amino acids. V gave up 4 bases and J gave up 5 bases; unmatched junction bases: 6. Per the germline V gene, CDR1 is SGHTA and CDR2 is FQGNSA.

The chain has TRBV10-3 and TRBJ2-2, with D tentatively TRBD1 (5 bases). V was shortened by 2 bases and J by 6 bases, with 10 bases between the two germline ends. The CDR3 has 14 residues. Germline values: CDR1 ENHRY, CDR2 SYGVKD. CDR3 DNA: TGTGCCATCAGTGAGGGGGCCCAGGCCGGGGAGCTGTTTTTT. It codes for CAISEGAQAGELFF.

This clonotype was seen ten or more times. The chain recombines TRBV5-5 with TRBJ2-3, with 10 bases that match TRBD2. CDR1 SGHKS and CDR2 YYEKEE come from the germline V gene (reference sequence). J gave up 2 bases and V 4 bases, and 4 bases lay outside the gene matches. CDR3 length equals 15 residues. The CDR3 region is CASSLAGVNTDTQYF. The DNA for the CDR3 is TGTGCCAGCAGCCTAGCGGGGGTCAACACAGATACGCAGTATTTT.

This chain connects TRBV28 to TRBJ1-1, with a weak D call TRBD1 (6 bases). Germline assignment: CDR1 MDHEN and CDR2 SYDVKM. Trimming cost V 3 bases and J 3 bases, with 29 bases left between them. The CDR3 covers 20 residues. The CDR3 region is CASSFSSMRVKTGIDTEAFF. The CDR3 coding sequence is TGTGCCAGCAGTTTTTCGTCCATGAGGGTCAAAACAGGGATTGACACTGAAGCTTTCTTT.

This clonotype was counted between two and nine times. The V call is TRBV28, the J call TRBJ2-3; TRBD2 aligns across 10 bases. The J segment lost 4 bases and the V segment lost 4 bases, leaving 8 bases of the junction unmatched. The CDR3 extends over 16 amino acids. In germline, CDR1 is MDHEN, CDR2 SYDVKM. CDR3 DNA sequence: TGTGCCAGCAGTTCCGCTAGCGGGAGAGGCCCAGATACGCAGTATTTT. This codes for CASSSASGRGPDTQYF.

The rearrangement links TRBV5-1 to TRBJ2-3; no clear D gene. CDR1 SGHRS and CDR2 YFSETQ come from the germline V gene. The CDR3 loop spans 16 amino acids. V was pared by 3 bases and J by 0 bases, with 14 bases between. CDR3 DNA: TGCGCCAGCAGCTCTTTGAGTGGGGTGAGCACAGATACGCAGTATTTT. This translates into CASSSLSGVSTDTQYF.

The chain uses TRBV6-2 or TRBV6-3 and TRBJ1-1; no definite D call. Germline V lookup: CDR1 MNHEY, CDR2 SVGEGT. The CDR3 is made up of 14 amino acids. Trimming stripped 6 bases from V and 7 bases from J, with 18 bases between. Here the CDR3 DNA reads TGTGCCAGCAGACGGATACCCCAGGCACGTGAAGCTTTCTTT. It is translated as CASRRIPQAREAFF.

The gene calls are TRBV4-1 and TRBJ2-5; D might be TRBD2 (5 bases). CDR1 MGHRA and CDR2 YSYEKL come from the germline V gene. V was trimmed by 0 bases and J by 5 bases, leaving 13 bases between them. The CDR3 consists of 15 residues. As DNA, the CDR3 is TGCGCCAGCAGCCAAGAAGGACTCCCCGGGGAGACCCAGTACTTC. It specifies CASSQEGLPGETQYF.

V usage is TRBV6-1 and J usage is TRBJ2-7, with D perhaps matching TRBD1 (6 bases). CDR1 is MNHNS, CDR2 SASEGT, per germline. V lost 0 bases to trimming and J lost 4 bases, with 13 bases between them. CDR3 length: 15 residues. CDR3 DNA: TGTGCCAGCAGTGAAGCTAGGGGGTGGGGATACGAGCAGTACTTC. Translated, it gives CASSEARGWGYEQYF.

The V and J genes are TRBV24-1 and TRBJ2-1; 16 bases align to TRBD2. This CDR3 is 19 amino acids long. J gave up 9 bases and V 9 bases, and 19 bases lay outside the gene matches. Germline V lookup: CDR1 KGHDR, CDR2 SFDVKD. The CDR3 sequence: CATRSGTSGRAFTSGEQFF. The CDR3, as DNA: TGTGCCACCCGATCCGGGACTAGCGGGAGGGCCTTTACTTCCGGTGAGCAGTTCTTC.

V gene TRBV20-1 combines with J gene TRBJ1-1; D gene ambiguous. CDR1 and CDR2 (germline): DFQATT, SNEGSKA (reference sequence). V was cut by 6 bases and J by 3 bases, with 17 bases left in between. The CDR3 is 14 amino acids. CDR3 region: CSARPAAGDTEAFF. For the CDR3, the DNA is TGCAGTGCGCGGCCCGCAGCCGGGGACACTGAAGCTTTCTTT.

The chain is built from TRBV18 and TRBJ2-1; D is perhaps TRBD1 (6 bases). With 1 base removed from V and 9 bases from J, the gap between germline ends came to 16 bases. There are 15 residues in the CDR3. CDR1 is KGHSH and CDR2 is LQKENI in the germline V gene. This chain's CDR3 is CASSPREQGVGEQFF. As DNA, the CDR3 is TGTGCCAGCTCACCACGGGAACAGGGTGTTGGTGAGCAGTTCTTC.

Concerning this clonotype: Compared with germline, one end of the junction differs, possibly owing to a read error. The rearrangement links TRBV3-1 to TRBJ2-3; perhaps TRBD1 as D (6 bases). This CDR3 region has 13 residues. The germline V gene encodes CDR1 LGHDT and CDR2 YNNKEL (reference sequence). The DNA of the CDR3 is TGTGCCACCACAGGGCTAAGCACAGATACGCGGTATTTT. It translates to CATTGLSTDTRYF.

The rearrangement links TRBV20-1 to TRBJ2-7; a possible D gene is TRBD2 (6 bases). The germline gives CDR1 DFQATT, CDR2 SNEGSKA (reference sequence). V was clipped by 5 bases and J by 3 bases, with 20 bases between them. The CDR3 length is 15 residues. CDR3 region: CSAPVGRTNYYEQYF. For the CDR3, the DNA is TGCAGTGCTCCCGTAGGACGGACTAACTACTACGAGCAGTACTTC.

This sequence joins TRBV6-5 and TRBJ2-3; D is possibly TRBD2 (5 bases). This CDR3 comprises 14 residues. The V end lost 0 bases, the J end lost 5 bases, and 9 bases lay between the germline ends. Germline CDR1 and CDR2: MNHEY and SVGAGI. The CDR3 sequence: CASSYSTSVDTQYF. The CDR3 nucleotides read TGTGCCAGCAGTTACTCTACTAGTGTAGATACGCAGTATTTT.

This rearrangement joins TRBV6-5 to TRBJ2-5; 8 positions match TRBD2. The ends lost 6 bases at V and 11 bases at J; junction bases unmatched: 17. The CDR3 runs 15 residues. Germline-derived CDR1 and CDR2 are MNHEY and SVGAGI. For the CDR3, the DNA is TGTGCCAGCAGAACCAGCGGGGGATCCTACAATGAGCAGTACTTC. It codes for CASRTSGGSYNEQYF.

A few counts support this clonotype. The chain joins TRBV6-2 or TRBV6-3 to TRBJ1-1; 8 bases are shared with TRBD1. The J segment lost 5 bases and the V segment lost 4 bases, leaving 6 bases of the junction unmatched. Germline CDR1 is MNHEY and CDR2 is SVGEGT. The CDR3 is 14 residues long. As DNA, the CDR3 is TGTGCCAGCAGTTCACGGACAGGGACAACTGAAGCTTTCTTT. It codes for CASSSRTGTTEAFF.